This T cell receptor (beta chain) was retrieved from a study of identifying expanded T cells in peripheral blood. A note on this clone: Its antigen is unknown.

CDR1 is SGHAT, CDR2 FQNNGV, per germline. This CDR3 has 18 amino acids. V shed 5 bases, J shed 5 bases, and the junction held 19 bases outside the gene matches. No infections or other immune events were documented during collection. General study findings and limits: Technical replicates showed around 1.2 changed clones; roughly two weeks around 15; four weeks 19. Clone count variance between approximately 2-week samples rose with total template count.

Repertoires were generated with immunoSEQ multiplex PCR, while TCRdb's copy carries only in-frame clones and drops some. The sample carries some 100,000 clones, about 83% recorded once. V gene TRBV11-2 combines with J gene TRBJ2-3; 7 bases fit TRBD2. Sequenced material: blood. This clonotype was obtained from a person aged 18 to 70 in good health. The CDR3 sequence: CASSPIPSAGRVGDTQYF. The CDR3 nucleotides read TGTGCCAGCAGCCCTATCCCATCAGCGGGGAGGGTGGGAGATACGCAGTATTTT.